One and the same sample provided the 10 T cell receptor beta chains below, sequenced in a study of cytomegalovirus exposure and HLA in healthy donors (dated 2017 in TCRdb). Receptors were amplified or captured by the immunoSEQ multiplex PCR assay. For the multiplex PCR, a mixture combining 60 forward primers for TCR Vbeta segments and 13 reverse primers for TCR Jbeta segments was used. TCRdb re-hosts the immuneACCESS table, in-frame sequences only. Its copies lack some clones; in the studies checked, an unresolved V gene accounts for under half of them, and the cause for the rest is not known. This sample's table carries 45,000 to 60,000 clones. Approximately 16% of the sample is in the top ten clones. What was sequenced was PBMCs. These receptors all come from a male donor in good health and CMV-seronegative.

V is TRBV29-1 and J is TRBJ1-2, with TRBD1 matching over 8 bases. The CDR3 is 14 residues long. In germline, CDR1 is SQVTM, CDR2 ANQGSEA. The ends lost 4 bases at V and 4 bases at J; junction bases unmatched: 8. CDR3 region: CSVGGQGLGYGYTF. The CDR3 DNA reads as TGCAGCGTTGGTGGACAGGGTTTAGGCTATGGCTACACCTTC.

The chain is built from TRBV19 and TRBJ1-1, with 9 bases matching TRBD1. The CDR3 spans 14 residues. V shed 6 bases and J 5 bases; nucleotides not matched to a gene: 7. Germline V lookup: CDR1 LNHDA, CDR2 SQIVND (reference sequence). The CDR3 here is CASSPMDRGTEAFF. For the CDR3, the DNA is TGTGCCAGTAGCCCTATGGACAGGGGTACTGAAGCTTTCTTT.

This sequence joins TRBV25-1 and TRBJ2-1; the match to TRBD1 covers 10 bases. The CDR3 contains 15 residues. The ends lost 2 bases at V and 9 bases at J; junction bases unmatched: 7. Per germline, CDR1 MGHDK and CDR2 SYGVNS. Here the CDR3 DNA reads TGTGCCAGCAGTGAAGGGACAGGGGTTTCGTCTGAGCAGTTCTTC. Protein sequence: CASSEGTGVSSEQFF.

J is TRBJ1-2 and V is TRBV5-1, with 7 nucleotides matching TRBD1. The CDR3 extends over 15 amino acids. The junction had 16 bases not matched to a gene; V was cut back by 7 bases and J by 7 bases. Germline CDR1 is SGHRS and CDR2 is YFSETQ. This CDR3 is CASRGETGSLTGYTF. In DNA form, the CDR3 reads TGCGCCAGCCGCGGAGAGACAGGGAGCTTAACTGGCTACACCTTC.

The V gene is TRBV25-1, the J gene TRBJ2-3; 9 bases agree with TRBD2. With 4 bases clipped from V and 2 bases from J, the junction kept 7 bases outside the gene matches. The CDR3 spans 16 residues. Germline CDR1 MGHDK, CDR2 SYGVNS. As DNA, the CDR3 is TGTGCCAGCAGTGCCTTTAGCGGGGGAATCACAGATACGCAGTATTTT. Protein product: CASSAFSGGITDTQYF.

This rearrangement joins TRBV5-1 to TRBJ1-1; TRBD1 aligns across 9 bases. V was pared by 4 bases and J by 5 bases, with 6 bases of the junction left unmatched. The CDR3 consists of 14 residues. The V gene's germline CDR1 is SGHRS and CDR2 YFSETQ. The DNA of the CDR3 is TGCGCCAGCAGCCCGGACAGGGGAAGGACTGAAGCTTTCTTT. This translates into CASSPDRGRTEAFF. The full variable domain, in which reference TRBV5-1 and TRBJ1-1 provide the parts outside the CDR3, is KAGVTQTPRYLIKTRGQQVTLSCSPISGHRSVSWYQQTPGQGLQFLFEYFSETQRNKGNFPGRFSGRQFSNSRSEMNVSTLELGDSALYLCASSPDRGRTEAFFGQGTRLTVV.

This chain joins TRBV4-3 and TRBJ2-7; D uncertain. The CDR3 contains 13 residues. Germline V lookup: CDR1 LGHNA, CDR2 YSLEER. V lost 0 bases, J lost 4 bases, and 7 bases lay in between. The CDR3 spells CASSQDTSYEQYF. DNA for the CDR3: TGCGCCAGCAGCCAAGATACTTCGTACGAGCAGTACTTC.

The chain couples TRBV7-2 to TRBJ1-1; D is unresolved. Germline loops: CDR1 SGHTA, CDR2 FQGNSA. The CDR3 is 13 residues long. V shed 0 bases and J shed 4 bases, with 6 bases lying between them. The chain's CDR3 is CASSLALSTEAFF. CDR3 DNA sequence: TGTGCCAGCAGCTTAGCGCTGAGCACTGAAGCTTTCTTT.

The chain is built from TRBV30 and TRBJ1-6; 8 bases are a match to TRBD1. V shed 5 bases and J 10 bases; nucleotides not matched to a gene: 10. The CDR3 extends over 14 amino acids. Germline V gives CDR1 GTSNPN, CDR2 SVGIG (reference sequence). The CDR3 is CAWGQGARGSPLHF. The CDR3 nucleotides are TGTGCCTGGGGACAGGGTGCGAGGGGCTCACCCCTCCACTTT.

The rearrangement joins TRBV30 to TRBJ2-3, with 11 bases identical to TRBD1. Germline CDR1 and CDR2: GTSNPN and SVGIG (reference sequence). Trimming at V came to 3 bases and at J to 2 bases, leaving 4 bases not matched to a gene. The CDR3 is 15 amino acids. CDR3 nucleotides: TGTGCCTGGAGACCGGGACAGGGGGTCACAGATACGCAGTATTTT. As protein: CAWRPGQGVTDTQYF.